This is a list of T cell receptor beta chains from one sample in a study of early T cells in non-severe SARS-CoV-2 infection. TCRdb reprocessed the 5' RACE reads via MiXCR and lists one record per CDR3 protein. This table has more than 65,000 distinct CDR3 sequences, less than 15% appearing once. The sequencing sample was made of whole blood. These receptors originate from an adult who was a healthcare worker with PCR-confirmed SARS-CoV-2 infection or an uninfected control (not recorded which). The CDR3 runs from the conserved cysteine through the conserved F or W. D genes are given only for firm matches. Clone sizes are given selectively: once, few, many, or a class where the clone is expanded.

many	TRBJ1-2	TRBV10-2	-	CASGKSGVIGYTF	TGCGCCAGCGGAAAATCAGGGGTGATTGGCTACACCTTC
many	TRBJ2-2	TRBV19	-	CASSGVANTGELFF	TGTGCCAGTAGTGGAGTAGCGAACACCGGGGAGCTGTTTTTT
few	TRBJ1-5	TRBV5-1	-	CASSLERGSQPQHF	TGCGCCAGCAGCTTGGAGCGGGGCAGTCAGCCCCAGCATTTT
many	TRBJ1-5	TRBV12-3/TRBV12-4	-	CASKRGGRFEQPQHF	TGTGCCAGCAAGCGCGGGGGGCGCTTTGAACAGCCCCAGCATTTT
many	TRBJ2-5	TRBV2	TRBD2	CASSQLAGQETQYF	TGTGCCAGCAGCCAACTAGCGGGGCAAGAGACCCAGTACTTC
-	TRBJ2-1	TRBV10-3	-	CAISELGEQFF	TGTGCCATCAGTGAACTGGGTGAGCAGTTCTTC
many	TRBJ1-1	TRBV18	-	CASSPLGQNMNTEAFF	TGTGCCAGCTCACCACTTGGACAGAACATGAACACTGAAGCTTTCTTT
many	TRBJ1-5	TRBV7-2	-	CASSFYQGNQPQHF	TGTGCCAGCAGCTTCTATCAAGGCAATCAGCCCCAGCATTTT
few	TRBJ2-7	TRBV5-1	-	CASSLSSGRSSYEQYF	TGCGCCAGCAGCTTGTCATCCGGACGCAGCTCCTACGAGCAGTACTTC
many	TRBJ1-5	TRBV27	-	CASRANGGSGPQHF	TGTGCCAGCAGAGCTAATGGCGGATCAGGGCCCCAGCATTTT
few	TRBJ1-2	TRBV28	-	CASSTYRYGYTF	TGTGCCAGCAGCACCTATCGCTATGGCTACACCTTC
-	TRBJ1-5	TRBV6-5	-	CASSYSAGRHQPQHF	TGTGCCAGCAGTTACTCGGCAGGGCGCCATCAGCCCCAGCATTTT
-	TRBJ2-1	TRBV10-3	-	CAIRPGTSLNEQFF	TGTGCCATCAGACCCGGGACGTCCCTCAATGAGCAGTTCTTC
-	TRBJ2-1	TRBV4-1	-	CASSSTRDGSYNEQFF	TGCGCCAGCAGCTCGACTCGGGACGGTTCCTACAATGAGCAGTTCTTC
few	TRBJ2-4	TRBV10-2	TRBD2	CASSDSGGAYIQYF	TGCGCCAGCAGTGATAGCGGGGGGGCGTACATTCAGTACTTC
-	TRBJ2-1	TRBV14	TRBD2	CASSHSLAGVSNEQFF	TGTGCCAGCAGCCATAGTCTAGCGGGAGTATCCAATGAGCAGTTCTTC
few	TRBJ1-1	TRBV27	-	CASSFAGLNTEAFF	TGTGCCAGCAGTTTTGCAGGCCTGAACACTGAAGCTTTCTTT
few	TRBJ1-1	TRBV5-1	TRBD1	CASSSGQGALNTEAFF	TGCGCCAGCAGCTCGGGACAGGGGGCCTTGAACACTGAAGCTTTCTTT
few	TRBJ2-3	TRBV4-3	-	CASSPLPGGNGGTQYF	TGCGCCAGCAGCCCACTTCCTGGGGGGAACGGGGGTACGCAGTATTTT
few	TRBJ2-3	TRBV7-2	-	CASTSRTDTQYF	TGTGCCAGCACCTCCCGCACAGATACGCAGTATTTT
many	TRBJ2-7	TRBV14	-	CASSQGLAAYYEQYF	TGTGCCAGCAGCCAAGGTCTCGCAGCCTACTACGAGCAGTACTTC
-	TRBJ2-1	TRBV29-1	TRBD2	CSVEVAGGMMNEQFF	TGCAGCGTTGAGGTAGCGGGAGGGATGATGAATGAGCAGTTCTTC
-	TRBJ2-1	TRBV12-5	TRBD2	CASGASGVNEQFF	TGTGCTAGTGGCGCTAGCGGGGTCAATGAGCAGTTCTTC
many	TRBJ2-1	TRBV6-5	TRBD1	CASSRRPGTGVHNEQFF	TGTGCCAGCAGCCGCCGCCCCGGGACAGGGGTACACAATGAGCAGTTCTTC
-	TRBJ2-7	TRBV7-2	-	CASSLASDDAYEQYF	TGTGCCAGCAGCTTAGCGTCGGATGACGCCTACGAGCAGTACTTC
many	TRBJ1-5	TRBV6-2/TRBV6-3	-	CASSSGGHQPQHF	TGTGCCAGCTCGTCTGGAGGGCACCAGCCCCAGCATTTT
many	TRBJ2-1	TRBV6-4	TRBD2	CASSASGSSYNEQFF	TGTGCCAGCAGCGCGAGCGGGAGCTCCTACAATGAGCAGTTCTTC
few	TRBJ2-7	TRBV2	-	CASSAEFYEQYF	TGTGCCAGCAGTGCGGAGTTCTACGAGCAGTACTTC
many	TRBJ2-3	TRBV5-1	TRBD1	CASSYGQGTLASTDTQYF	TGCGCCAGCAGCTACGGACAGGGGACCCTGGCTAGCACAGATACGCAGTATTTT
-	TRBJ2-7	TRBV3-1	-	CASSQKLSYEQYF	TGTGCCAGCAGCCAAAAGCTCAGCTACGAGCAGTACTTC
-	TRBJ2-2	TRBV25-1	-	CASSSRLGTGELFF	TGTGCCAGCAGTAGCCGGTTGGGCACCGGGGAGCTGTTTTTT
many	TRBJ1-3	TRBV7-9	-	CASSLAKSWVRAGNTIYF	TGTGCCAGCAGCTTAGCGAAATCGTGGGTCAGGGCTGGAAACACCATATATTTT
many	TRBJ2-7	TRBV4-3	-	CASSSGAYEQYF	TGCGCCAGCAGCTCTGGAGCCTACGAGCAGTACTTC
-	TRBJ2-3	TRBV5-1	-	CASSLEGELRLYF	TGCGCCAGCAGCTTGGAGGGAGAACTCAGGTTGTATTTT
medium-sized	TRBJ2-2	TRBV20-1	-	CSARVGSGDTGELFF	TGCAGTGCTAGGGTGGGGAGCGGAGACACCGGGGAGCTGTTTTTT
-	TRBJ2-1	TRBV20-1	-	CSAADYLPYNEQFF	TGCAGTGCTGCTGACTACCTACCCTACAATGAGCAGTTCTTC
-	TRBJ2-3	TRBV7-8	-	CASSNPSPTDTQYF	TGTGCCAGCAGCAATCCCTCGCCAACAGATACGCAGTATTTT
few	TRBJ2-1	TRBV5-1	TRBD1	CASSLDRGRFFDEQFF	TGCGCCAGCAGCTTGGACAGGGGGCGATTCTTCGATGAGCAGTTCTTC
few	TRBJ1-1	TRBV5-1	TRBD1	CASSLGQGAGTEAFF	TGCGCCAGCAGCTTGGGACAGGGGGCAGGTACTGAAGCTTTCTTT
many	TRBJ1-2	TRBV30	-	CAWLAGRRRYGYTF	TGTGCCTGGCTTGCAGGGCGTCGACGCTATGGCTACACCTTC
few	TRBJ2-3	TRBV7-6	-	CASSLRDGLASGDTQYF	TGTGCCAGCAGTCTTAGAGATGGTTTGGCTTCGGGAGATACGCAGTATTTT